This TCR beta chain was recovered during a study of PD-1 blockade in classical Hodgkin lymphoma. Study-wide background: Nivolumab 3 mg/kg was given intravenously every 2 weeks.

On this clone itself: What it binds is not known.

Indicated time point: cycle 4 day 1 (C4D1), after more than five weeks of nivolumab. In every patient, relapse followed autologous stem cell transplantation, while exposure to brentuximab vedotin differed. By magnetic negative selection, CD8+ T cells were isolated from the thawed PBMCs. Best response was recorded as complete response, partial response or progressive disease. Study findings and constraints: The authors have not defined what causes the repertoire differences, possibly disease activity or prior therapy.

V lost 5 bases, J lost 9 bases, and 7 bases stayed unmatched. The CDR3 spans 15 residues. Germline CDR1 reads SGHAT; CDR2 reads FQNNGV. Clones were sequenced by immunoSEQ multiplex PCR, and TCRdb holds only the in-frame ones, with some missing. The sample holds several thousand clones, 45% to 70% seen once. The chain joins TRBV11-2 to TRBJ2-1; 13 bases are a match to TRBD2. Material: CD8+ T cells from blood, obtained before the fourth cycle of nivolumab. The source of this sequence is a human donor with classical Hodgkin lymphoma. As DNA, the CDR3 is TGTGCCAGCAGCCAACTAGCGGGAGGGCTTATTGAGCAGTTCTTC. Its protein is CASSQLAGGLIEQFF. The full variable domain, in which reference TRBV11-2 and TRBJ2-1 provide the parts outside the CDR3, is EAGVAQSPRYKIIEKRQSVAFWCNPISGHATLYWYQQILGQGPKLLIQFQNNGVVDDSQLPKDRFSAERLKGVDSTLKIQPAKLEDSAVYLCASSQLAGGLIEQFFGPGTRLTVL.